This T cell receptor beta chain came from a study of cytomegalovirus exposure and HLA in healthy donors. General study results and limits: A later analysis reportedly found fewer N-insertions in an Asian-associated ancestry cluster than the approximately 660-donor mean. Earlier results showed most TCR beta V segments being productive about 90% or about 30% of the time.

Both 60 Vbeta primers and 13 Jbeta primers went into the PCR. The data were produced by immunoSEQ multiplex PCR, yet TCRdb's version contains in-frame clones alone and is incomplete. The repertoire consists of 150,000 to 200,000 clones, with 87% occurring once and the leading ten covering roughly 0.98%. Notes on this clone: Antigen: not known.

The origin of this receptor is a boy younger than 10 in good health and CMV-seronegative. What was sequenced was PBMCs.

This chain's CDR3 is CASSLQGAGEKLFF. CDR3 coding DNA: TGCGCCAGCAGCTTGCAGGGTGCGGGGGAAAAACTGTTTTTT. The rearrangement joins TRBV5-1 to TRBJ1-4; TRBD1 might be the D (5 bases). Trimming left V 1 base short and J 8 bases short, with 12 bases between. CDR3 length equals 14 residues. In germline, CDR1 is SGHRS, CDR2 YFSETQ.